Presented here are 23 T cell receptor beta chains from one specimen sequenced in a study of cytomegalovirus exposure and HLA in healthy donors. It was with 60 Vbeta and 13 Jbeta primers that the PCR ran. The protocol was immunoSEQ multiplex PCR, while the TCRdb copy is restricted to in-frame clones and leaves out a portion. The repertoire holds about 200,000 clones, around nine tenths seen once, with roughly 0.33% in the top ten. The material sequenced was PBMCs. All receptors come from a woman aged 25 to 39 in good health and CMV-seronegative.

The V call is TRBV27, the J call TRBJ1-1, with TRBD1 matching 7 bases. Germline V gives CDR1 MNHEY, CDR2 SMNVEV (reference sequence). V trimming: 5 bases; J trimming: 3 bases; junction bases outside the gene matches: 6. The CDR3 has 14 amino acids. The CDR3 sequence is CASSRTGRDTEAFF. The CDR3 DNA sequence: TGTGCCAGCAGTAGGACAGGCAGGGACACTGAAGCTTTCTTT.

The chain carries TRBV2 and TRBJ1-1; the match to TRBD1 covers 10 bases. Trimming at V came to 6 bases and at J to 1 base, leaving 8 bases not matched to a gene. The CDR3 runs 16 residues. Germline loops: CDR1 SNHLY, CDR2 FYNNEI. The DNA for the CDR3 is TGTGCCAGCAGCCAACCCCGGGACAGGGGGAACACTGAAGCTTTCTTT. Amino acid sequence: CASSQPRDRGNTEAFF.

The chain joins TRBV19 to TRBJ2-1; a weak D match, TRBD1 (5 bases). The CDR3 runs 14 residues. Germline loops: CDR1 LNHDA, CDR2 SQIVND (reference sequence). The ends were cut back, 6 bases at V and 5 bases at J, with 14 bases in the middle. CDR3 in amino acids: CASRIQGHHNEQFF. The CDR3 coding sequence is TGTGCCAGTAGAATCCAGGGCCATCACAATGAGCAGTTCTTC.

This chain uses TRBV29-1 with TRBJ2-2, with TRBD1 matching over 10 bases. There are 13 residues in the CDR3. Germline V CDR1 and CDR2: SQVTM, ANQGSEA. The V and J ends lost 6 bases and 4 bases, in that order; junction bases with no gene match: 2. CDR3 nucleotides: TGCAGCGTGGACAGGGGGGCCACCGGGGAGCTGTTTTTT. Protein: CSVDRGATGELFF.

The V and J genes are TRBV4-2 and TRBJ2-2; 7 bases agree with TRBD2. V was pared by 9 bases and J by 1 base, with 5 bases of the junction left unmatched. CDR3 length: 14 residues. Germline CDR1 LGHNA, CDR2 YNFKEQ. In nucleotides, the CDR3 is TGTGCCAGTGGCGGGGGAGGGAACACCGGGGAGCTGTTTTTT. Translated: CASGGGGNTGELFF.

The CDR3 loop is CASTKPTINEKLFF. In DNA, the CDR3 is TGTGCCAGCACCAAACCTACGATAAATGAAAAACTGTTTTTT. The chain combines TRBV28 with TRBJ1-4, with unresolved D. The CDR3 loop spans 14 amino acids. Per the germline V gene, CDR1 is MDHEN and CDR2 is SYDVKM. The ends were cut back, 7 bases at V and 5 bases at J, with 14 bases in the middle.

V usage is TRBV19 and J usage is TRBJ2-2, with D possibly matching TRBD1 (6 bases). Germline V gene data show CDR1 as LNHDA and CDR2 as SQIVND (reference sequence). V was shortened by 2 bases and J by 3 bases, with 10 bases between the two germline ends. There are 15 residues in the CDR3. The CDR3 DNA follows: TGTGCCAGTAGTATAATGGGGGCGGACACCGGGGAGCTGTTTTTT. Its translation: CASSIMGADTGELFF.

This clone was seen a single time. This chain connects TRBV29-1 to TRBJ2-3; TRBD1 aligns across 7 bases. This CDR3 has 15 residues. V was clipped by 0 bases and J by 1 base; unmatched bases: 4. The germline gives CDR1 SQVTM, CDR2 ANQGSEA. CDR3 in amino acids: CSVEDRGTGTDTQYF. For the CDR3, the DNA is TGCAGCGTTGAAGATCGAGGGACAGGCACAGATACGCAGTATTTT.

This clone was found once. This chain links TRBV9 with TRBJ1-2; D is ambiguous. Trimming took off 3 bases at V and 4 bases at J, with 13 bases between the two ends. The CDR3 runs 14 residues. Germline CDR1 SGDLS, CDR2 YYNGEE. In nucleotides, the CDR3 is TGTGCCAGCAGCGCTGAACAGAGCATCTATGGCTACACCTTC. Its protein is CASSAEQSIYGYTF.

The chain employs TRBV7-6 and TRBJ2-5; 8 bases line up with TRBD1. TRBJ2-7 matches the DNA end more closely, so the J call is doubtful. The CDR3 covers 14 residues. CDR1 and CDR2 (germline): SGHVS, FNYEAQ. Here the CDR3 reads CASSLSGGADEQYF. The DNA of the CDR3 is TGTGCCAGCAGCCTATCAGGGGGCGCCGACGAGCAGTACTTC.

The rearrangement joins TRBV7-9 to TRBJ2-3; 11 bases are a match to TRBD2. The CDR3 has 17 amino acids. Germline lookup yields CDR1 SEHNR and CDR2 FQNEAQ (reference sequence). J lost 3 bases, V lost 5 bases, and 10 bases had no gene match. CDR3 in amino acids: CASSLRNSGRATDTQYF. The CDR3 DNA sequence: TGTGCCAGCAGCCTAAGGAATAGCGGGAGGGCAACAGATACGCAGTATTTT.

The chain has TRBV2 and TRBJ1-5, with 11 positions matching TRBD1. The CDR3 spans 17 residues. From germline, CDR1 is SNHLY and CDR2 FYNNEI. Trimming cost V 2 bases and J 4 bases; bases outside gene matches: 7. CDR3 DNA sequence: TGTGCCAGCAGTGAAAGGATGAGGGACAGGGGGAATCAGCCCCAGCATTTT. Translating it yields CASSERMRDRGNQPQHF.

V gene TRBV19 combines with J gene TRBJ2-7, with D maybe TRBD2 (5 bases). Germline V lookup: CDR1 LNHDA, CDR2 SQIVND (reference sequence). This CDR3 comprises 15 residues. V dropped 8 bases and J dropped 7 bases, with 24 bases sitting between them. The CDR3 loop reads CASSDNFGGPSEQYF. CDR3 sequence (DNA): TGTGCCAGTTCAGATAACTTTGGCGGGCCGTCTGAGCAGTACTTC.

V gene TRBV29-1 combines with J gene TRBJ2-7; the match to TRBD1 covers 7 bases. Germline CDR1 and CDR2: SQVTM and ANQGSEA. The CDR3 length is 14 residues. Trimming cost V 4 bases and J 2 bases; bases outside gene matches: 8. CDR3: CSVARTGAAYEQYF. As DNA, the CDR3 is TGCAGCGTTGCCAGGACAGGTGCCGCCTACGAGCAGTACTTC.

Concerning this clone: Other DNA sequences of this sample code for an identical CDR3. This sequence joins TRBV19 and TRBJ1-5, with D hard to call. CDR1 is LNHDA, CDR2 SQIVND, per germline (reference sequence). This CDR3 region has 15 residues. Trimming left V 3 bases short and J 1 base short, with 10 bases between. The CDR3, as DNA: TGTGCCAGTAGTATCGGGTCAAGAAGCAATCAGCCCCAGCATTTT. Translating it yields CASSIGSRSNQPQHF.

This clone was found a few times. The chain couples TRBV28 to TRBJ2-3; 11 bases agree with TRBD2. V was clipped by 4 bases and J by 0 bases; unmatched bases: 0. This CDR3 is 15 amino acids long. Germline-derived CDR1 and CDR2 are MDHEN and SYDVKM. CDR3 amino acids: CASSWTSGSTDTQYF. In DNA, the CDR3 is TGTGCCAGCAGTTGGACTAGCGGGAGCACAGATACGCAGTATTTT.

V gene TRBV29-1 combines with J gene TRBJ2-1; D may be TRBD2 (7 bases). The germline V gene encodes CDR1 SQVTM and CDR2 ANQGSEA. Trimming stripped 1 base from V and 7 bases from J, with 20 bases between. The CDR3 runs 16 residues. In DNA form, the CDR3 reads TGCAGCGTTGAAGCGGGGGGAAGGGGGAGTAATAATGAGCAGTTCTTC. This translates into CSVEAGGRGSNNEQFF.

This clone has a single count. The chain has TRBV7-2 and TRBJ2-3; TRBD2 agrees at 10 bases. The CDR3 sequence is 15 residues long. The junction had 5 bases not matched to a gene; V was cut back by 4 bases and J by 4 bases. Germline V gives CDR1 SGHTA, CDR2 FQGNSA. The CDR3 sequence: CASSSLAGAPDTQYF. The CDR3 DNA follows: TGTGCCAGCAGCTCCCTAGCGGGAGCCCCAGATACGCAGTATTTT.

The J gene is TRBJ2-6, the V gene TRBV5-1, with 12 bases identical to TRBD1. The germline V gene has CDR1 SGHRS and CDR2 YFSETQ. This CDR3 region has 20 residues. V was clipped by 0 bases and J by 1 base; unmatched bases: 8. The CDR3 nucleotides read TGCGCCAGCAGCTTGGTGGGACAGGGGGCGCTTGGGTCTGGGGCCAACGTCCTGACTTTC. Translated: CASSLVGQGALGSGANVLTF.

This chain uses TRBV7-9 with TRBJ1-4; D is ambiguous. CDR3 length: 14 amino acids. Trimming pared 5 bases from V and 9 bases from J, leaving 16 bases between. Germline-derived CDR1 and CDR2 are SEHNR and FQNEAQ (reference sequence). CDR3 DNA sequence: TGTGCCAGCAGCCCCGAGGAGTCTAGGAAAAAACTGTTTTTT. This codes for CASSPEESRKKLFF.

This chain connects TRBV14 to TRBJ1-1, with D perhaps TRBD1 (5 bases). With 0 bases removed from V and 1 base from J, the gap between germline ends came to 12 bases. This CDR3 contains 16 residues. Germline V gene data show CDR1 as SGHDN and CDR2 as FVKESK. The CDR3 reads CASSQDLWGENTEAFF. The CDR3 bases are TGTGCCAGCAGCCAAGATCTGTGGGGGGAGAACACTGAAGCTTTCTTT.

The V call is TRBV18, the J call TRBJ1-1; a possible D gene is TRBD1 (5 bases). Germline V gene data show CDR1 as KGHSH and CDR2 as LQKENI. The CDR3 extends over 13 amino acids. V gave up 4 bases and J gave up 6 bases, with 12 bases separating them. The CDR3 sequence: CASSLNGGAEAFF. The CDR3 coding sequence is TGTGCCAGCTCACTTAACGGAGGGGCTGAAGCTTTCTTT.

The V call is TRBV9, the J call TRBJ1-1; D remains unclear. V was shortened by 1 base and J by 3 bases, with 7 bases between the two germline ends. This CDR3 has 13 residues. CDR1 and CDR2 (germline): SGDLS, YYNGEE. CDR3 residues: CASSVSGDTEAFF. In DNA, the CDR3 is TGTGCCAGCAGCGTAAGCGGGGACACTGAAGCTTTCTTT.